This T cell receptor beta chain was captured by sequencing in a study of OX40 agonist ivuxolimab in advanced cancers. Concerning the study at large: Ivuxolimab, which targeted the costimulatory receptor OX40 (CD134), was an agonistic, fully human IgG2 monoclonal antibody. Intravenous ivuxolimab was administered to patients every 2 weeks at six dose levels: 0.01, 0.1, 0.3, 1.5, 3 and 10 mg/kg. Of the approximately 50 patients in dose escalation, some 20 had hepatocellular carcinoma, about 15 had melanoma, 9 had renal cell carcinoma and 9 had head and neck cancer. A male proportion of 82.7% and a mean age of approximately 62 years, ranging from about 20 to 80, were recorded for the dose-escalation cohort. Prior anti-PD-1, anti-PD-L1 or anti-CTLA-4 therapy was permitted, and checkpoint inhibitors had been received by about 36% of dose-escalation patients. Three dose-escalation patients achieved partial responses, one with hepatocellular carcinoma and two with cutaneous melanoma. The purpose of peripheral TCRbeta sequencing was to test whether ivuxolimab changed TCR sequence diversity and led to clonal T-cell expansion. The paper reports the monotherapy dose-escalation portion (N of about 50 patients) of the phase I ivuxolimab trial. General study outcomes and caveats: Which antigens the clonally expanded peripheral T cells were specific for was not determined. At doses of 0.1 to 3.0 mg/kg, clonal expansion of both CD4+ and CD8+ T cells in blood was seen between baseline and week 6. After ivuxolimab, expanded clones were on average more numerous among CD8+ T cells than among CD4+ T cells. Low levels of normalized T-cell clonal expansion were also shown by some nonresponding patients. In partial responders in the 0.1-3.0 mg/kg groups, normalized peripheral clonal expansion was found to be among the lowest, especially among CD8+ T cells.

Inclusive of the bounding cysteine and phenylalanine, the CDR3 is 14 residues long. Here the CDR3 DNA is all that survives: 42 bases in frame from base 1. From a lookup of the germline V gene, CDR1 and CDR2 are MDHEN and SYDVKM. Genomic DNA was isolated from the sorted cells so that the TCRbeta CDR3 region could be sequenced. TCRbeta CDR3 regions were sequenced using the immunoSEQ Assay. TCRdb took this table from immuneACCESS and kept in-frame rearrangements with V and J called. Such tables lack part of the clones; where checked against another copy, unresolved V genes explain under half of the gap, and the rest is unexplained. The sample table contains more than 45,000 clones; only one count was recorded for around 83% of them. The ten largest account for roughly 4.5% of the sample. About this clone itself: Its antigen is unknown. At one end the junction does not follow the germline gene, possibly because of a read error.

The trial excluded patients who had a history of autoimmune disease or were on systemic immunosuppression. Peripheral blood for TCR sequencing was collected from all dose cohorts at baseline, on cycle 4 day 1, and on cycle 7 day 1. The samples were drawn from a first-in-human, open-label, multicenter phase I dose-escalation trial of ivuxolimab. Adults with locally advanced or metastatic melanoma, renal cell carcinoma, hepatocellular carcinoma or head and neck squamous cell carcinoma were enrolled in the trial. Before TCR sequencing, CD4+ T cells and CD8+ T cells were sorted from peripheral blood as separate populations.

The sample consisted of CD4+ or CD8+ T cells sorted from blood, taken in a trial of the OX40 agonist ivuxolimab. This sequence uses TRBV28 and TRBJ2-1; the D gene is possibly TRBD2, with 6 bases matching. The origin of this receptor is an adult with an advanced solid tumor such as melanoma, head and neck, liver or kidney cancer. The CDR3 is CASNNRDSPKWLVF. The sequence in DNA is TGTGCCAGCAACAACCGGGACTCACCGAAGTGGTTGGTCTTC.